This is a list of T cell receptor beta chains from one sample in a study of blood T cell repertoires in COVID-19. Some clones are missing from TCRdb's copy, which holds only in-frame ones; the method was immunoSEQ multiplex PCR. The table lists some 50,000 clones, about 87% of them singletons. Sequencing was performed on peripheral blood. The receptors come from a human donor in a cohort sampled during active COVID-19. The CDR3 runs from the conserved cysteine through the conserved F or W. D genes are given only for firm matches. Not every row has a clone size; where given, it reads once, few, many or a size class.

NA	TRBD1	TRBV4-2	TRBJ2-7	TGTGCCAGCAGCCAAGCTGGCGGAGGGACAGGGGGTGACGAGCAGTACTTC	CASSQAGGGTGGDEQYF
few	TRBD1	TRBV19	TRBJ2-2	TGTGCCACCCAAACCGGGACAGGGGACACCGGGGAGCTGTTTTTT	CATQTGTGDTGELFF
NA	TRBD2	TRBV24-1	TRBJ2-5	TGTGCCACCTCACCGGGACTAGCGGGACAAGAGACCCAGTACTTC	CATSPGLAGQETQYF
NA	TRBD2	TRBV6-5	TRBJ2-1	TGTGCCAGCAGTTACGTCGGGACTAGCTTTGTCGATGAGCAGTTCTTC	CASSYVGTSFVDEQFF
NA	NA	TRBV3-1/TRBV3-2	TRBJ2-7	TGTGCCAGCAGCCAAGTGTGGGGAGCCGAGCAGTACTTC	CASSQVWGAEQYF
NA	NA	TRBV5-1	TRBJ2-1	TGCGCCAGCAGCGGGAACCCTAGGCGGGATGAGCAGTTCTTC	CASSGNPRRDEQFF
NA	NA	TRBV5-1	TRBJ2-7	TGCGCCAGCAGCCCTCCCTCCTACGAGCAGTACTTC	CASSPPSYEQYF
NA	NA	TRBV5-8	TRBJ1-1	TGTGCCAGCAGAGCGGACAGGAACACTGAAGCTTTCTTT	CASRADRNTEAFF
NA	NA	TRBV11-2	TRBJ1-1	TGTGCCAGCAGCTTAGGAAACATTAACACTGAAGCTTTCTTT	CASSLGNINTEAFF
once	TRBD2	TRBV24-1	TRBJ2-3	TGTGCCACCAGGGACTGGGGACTAGCGGGAGACCCCTTTATCACAGATACGCAGTATTTT	CATRDWGLAGDPFITDTQYF
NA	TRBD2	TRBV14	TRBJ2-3	TGTGCCAGCAGCCAAGACTGGATACTAGCGGGAGTTGGAGATACGCAGTATTTT	CASSQDWILAGVGDTQYF
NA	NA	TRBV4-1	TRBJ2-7	TGCGCCAGCAGCCAAGGAGCTAGCGGAGGGGGGCCCTACGAGCAGTACTTC	CASSQGASGGGPYEQYF
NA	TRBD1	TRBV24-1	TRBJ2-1	TGTGCCACACAACCGGGACAGGGGTTTATAACTTCCTACAATGAGCAGTTCTTC	CATQPGQGFITSYNEQFF
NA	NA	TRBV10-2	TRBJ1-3	TGCGCCAGCAGGACAGACCCCTCTGGAAACACCATATATTTT	CASRTDPSGNTIYF
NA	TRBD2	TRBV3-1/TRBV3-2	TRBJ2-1	TGTGCCAGCAGTATGGCGGGAGGGCCCGGGGAGCAGTTCTTC	CASSMAGGPGEQFF
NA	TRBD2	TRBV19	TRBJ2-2	TGTGCCACGAGGCCTCGGACTAGCGGGGCCACCGGGGAGCTGTTTTTT	CATRPRTSGATGELFF
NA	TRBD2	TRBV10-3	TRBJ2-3	TGTGCCATCAGTGAACTAGCGGGAGCCCTCACAGATACGCAGTATTTT	CAISELAGALTDTQYF
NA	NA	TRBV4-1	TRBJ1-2	TGCGCCAGCAGCCAAGTTGGAGGGTCCAGCTATGGCTACACCTTC	CASSQVGGSSYGYTF
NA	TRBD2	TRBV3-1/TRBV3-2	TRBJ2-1	TGTGCCAGCAGCCAACTAGCGGGGAACTACAATGAGCAGTTCTTC	CASSQLAGNYNEQFF
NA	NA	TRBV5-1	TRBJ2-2	TGCGCCAGCAGCTTGATCGTGGACAGCGGGGAGCTGTTTTTT	CASSLIVDSGELFF
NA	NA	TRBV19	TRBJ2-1	TGTGCCAGTAGTATAAAACCCAAGGCCACGGGACAAGGAACCTACAATGAGCAGTTCTTC	CASSIKPKATGQGTYNEQFF
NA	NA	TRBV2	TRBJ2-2	TGTGCCAGCACCAAACTAGCATCGACCGGGGAGCTGTTTTTT	CASTKLASTGELFF
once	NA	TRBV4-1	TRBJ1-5	TGCGCCAGCAGCCAAGTCTGGGGAGGCGATCAGCCCCAGCATTTT	CASSQVWGGDQPQHF
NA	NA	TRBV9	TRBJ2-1	TGTGCCAGCAGCGTAGGAGGAAGCAGTCAGCAGTTCTTC	CASSVGGSSQQFF
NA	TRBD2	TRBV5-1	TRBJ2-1	TGCGCCAGCAGCACGGGACTAGCGGGAGCCAATGAGCAGTTCTTC	CASSTGLAGANEQFF
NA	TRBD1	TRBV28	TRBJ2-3	TGTGCCAGCAGACCCCGACAGGGCCCAGATACGCAGTATTTT	CASRPRQGPDTQYF
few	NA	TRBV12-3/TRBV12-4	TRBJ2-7	TGTGCCAGCAGTTCAGGTATCGAGCAGTACTTC	CASSSGIEQYF
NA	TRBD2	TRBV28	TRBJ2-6	TGTGCCAGCCGCCGGGGGGGCACAACCTCTGGGGCCAACGTCCTGACTTTC	CASRRGGTTSGANVLTF
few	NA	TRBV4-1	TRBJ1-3	TGCGCCAGCAGCCAGGGGGCCATCGGGGTACCAGGGTCCAGAGGAAACACCATATATTTT	CASSQGAIGVPGSRGNTIYF
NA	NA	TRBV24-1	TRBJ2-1	TGTGCCACCAGTGATTCGGGACTGTCTCTCAATGAGCAGTTCTTC	CATSDSGLSLNEQFF
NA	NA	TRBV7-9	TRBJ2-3	TGTGCCAGCAGCCTACAGGGTAGCACAGATACGCAGTATTTT	CASSLQGSTDTQYF
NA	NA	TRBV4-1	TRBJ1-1	TGCGCCAGCAGCCAAGATGGCCGGGTTGAAGCTTTCTTT	CASSQDGRVEAFF
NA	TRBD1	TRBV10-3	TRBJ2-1	TGTGCCATCAGTGAGTCGTTCGGACAGGCGATTAATGAGCAGTTCTTC	CAISESFGQAINEQFF
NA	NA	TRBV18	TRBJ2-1	TGTGCCAGCTCACCAAGCGGACCAGACAATGAGCAGTTCTTC	CASSPSGPDNEQFF
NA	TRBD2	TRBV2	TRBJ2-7	TGTGCCAGCAGTGAATGGCTAGCGGGGGCCTACGAGCAGTACTTC	CASSEWLAGAYEQYF
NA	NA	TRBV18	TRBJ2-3	TGTGCCAGCTCACCTCAGGTCCCAGATACGCAGTATTTT	CASSPQVPDTQYF
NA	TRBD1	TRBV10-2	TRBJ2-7	TGCGCCAGCTCTCAGGGCCTGACCGGGACAGCAACCTACGAGCAGTACTTC	CASSQGLTGTATYEQYF
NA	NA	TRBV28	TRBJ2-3	TGTGCCAGCAGTTTACCCCTAGCAATGGATACGCAGTATTTT	CASSLPLAMDTQYF
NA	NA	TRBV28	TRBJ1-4	TGTGCCAGCAGAGACGAGGGTAGCTTCGGGGAAGAACTGTTTTTT	CASRDEGSFGEELFF
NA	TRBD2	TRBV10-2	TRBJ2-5	TGCGCCAGCAGTGAAGGTGCAGGGCGGGGGGAGACCCAGTACTTC	CASSEGAGRGETQYF
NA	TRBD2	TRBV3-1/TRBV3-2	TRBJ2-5	TGTGCCAGCAGCCACAATTCCTGGCGAGAGCGGGAGGATCCGGAGACCCAGTACTTC	CASSHNSWREREDPETQYF
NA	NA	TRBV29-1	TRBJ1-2	TGCAGCGTTGAAGCTAGGGACACCAACTATGGCTACACCTTC	CSVEARDTNYGYTF
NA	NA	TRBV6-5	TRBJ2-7	TGTGCCAGCAGTACACAGGGATACGAGCAGTACTTC	CASSTQGYEQYF
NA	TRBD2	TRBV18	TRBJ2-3	TGTGCCAGCTCATTTGGGACTAGCGCGACCGGGGCAGATACGCAGTATTTT	CASSFGTSATGADTQYF
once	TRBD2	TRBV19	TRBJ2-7	TGTGCCAGTAGTACGACCATTGCTAGCGGGAGGATTGTGCAGTACTTC	CASSTTIASGRIVQYF
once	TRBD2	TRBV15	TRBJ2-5	TGTGCCACCAGCCTTTGGGAACCTAGCGGGAGTGAGACCCAGTACTTC	CATSLWEPSGSETQYF
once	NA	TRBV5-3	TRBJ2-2	TGTGCCAGAAGCAACAGACAGACCACCGGGGAGCTGTTTTTT	CARSNRQTTGELFF
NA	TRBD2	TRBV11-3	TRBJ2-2	TGTGCCAGCAGCTCCCTAGCGGGAGAAACCGGGGAGCTGTTTTTT	CASSSLAGETGELFF
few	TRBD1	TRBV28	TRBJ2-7	TGTGCCAGCAGCCCAACCGACAGGGCCCACGAGCAGTACTTC	CASSPTDRAHEQYF
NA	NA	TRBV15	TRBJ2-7	TGTGCCACCAGCAGAGGTAATAGCGGAACCTACGAGCAGTACTTC	CATSRGNSGTYEQYF
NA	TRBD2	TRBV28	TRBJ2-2	TGTGCCAGCAGTCCGGACGGACTAGCCGCCGTTGGCACCGGGGAGCTGTTTTTT	CASSPDGLAAVGTGELFF
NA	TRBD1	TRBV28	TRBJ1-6	TGTGCCAGCAGTCTCCGGACAGGTGGTAGGGGTTCACCCCTCCACTTT	CASSLRTGGRGSPLHF
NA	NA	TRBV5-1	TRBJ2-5	TGCGCCAGCAGCGAACAGGGTTTGAGCCAAGAGACCCAGTACTTC	CASSEQGLSQETQYF
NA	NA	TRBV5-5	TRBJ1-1	TGTGCCAGCAGCTTGGACAGGAACACTGAAGCTTTCTTT	CASSLDRNTEAFF
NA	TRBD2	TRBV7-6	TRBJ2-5	TGTGCCAGCAGCTTAGGGCTAGCGGGAACAGAGACCCAGTACTTC	CASSLGLAGTETQYF
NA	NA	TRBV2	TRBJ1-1	TGTGCCCTAATAGGAGTCCGGGAGACCCTCTATGAAGCTTTCTTT	CALIGVRETLYEAFF
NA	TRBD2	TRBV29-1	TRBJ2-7	TGCAGCGCGGGACTAGCGGGAGGAACCTACGAGCAGTACTTC	CSAGLAGGTYEQYF